This paragraph covers one T cell receptor (beta chain) sequence. The specificity of this receptor is unknown. The source of the sample is a study of CXCR3-negative and CXCR3-positive naive CD8 T cells (dated by TCRdb to about 2019). Some background on the complete study: In total, 120 million to 150 million TRB reads were obtained, which works out to roughly 1.5 +/- 0.3 million reads per library. Data from under 12 donors, pooled across two independent experiments, went into the diversity and physicochemical repertoire analyses. Naive subsets from about five donors and memory cells from 3 donors were included in the TRBV-TRBJ cluster analysis. The research as a whole found: Similar TRBV-TRBJ usage was shown by naive CXCR3-negative and CXCR3-positive cells from the same donor, whereas distinct patterns were shown by memory cells. CXCR3 expression partially decreased after cryopreservation, so most assays used freshly isolated PBMCs. TRB CDR3s from CXCR3-positive naive cells showed higher hydrophobicity (lower Kidera factor 4), lower energy, and higher strength and volume indices than CXCR3-negative naive cells. Repertoire diversity was comparably high in both naive subsets but much lower in memory CD8+ T cells. Surface CD5, linked to self-reactivity in mice, was comparable between naive subsets; TCR interaction strength was therefore also inferred from TRB CDR3 physicochemical properties.

Sequencing took place on a NextSeq 550. The Human TCR Profiling Kit (MiLaboratory) was used to make UMI-labeled 5' RACE TRB cDNA libraries. The full amount of extracted RNA was used for cDNA synthesis, and the full amount of resulting cDNA was used for PCR amplification. Libraries were prepared in parallel using an identical number of PCR cycles. Regarding the original processing steps: MIGEC and MiXCR extracted about 53,000 +/- 10,000 unique UMI-labeled TRB cDNA molecules per library, requiring at least two reads per UMI. On average, approximately 40,000 +/- 10,000 functional in-frame TRB CDR3 nucleotide clonotypes lacking stop codons were found per library. After downsampling to 5000 UMI-labeled TRB molecules per sample, diversity metrics such as normalized Shannon-Wiener and Chao1 were calculated in VDJtools. Clonotype-size-weighted physicochemical properties of the central five CDR3 residues (interaction energy, strength, volume and Kidera factor 4) were computed in VDJtools. Reprocessed by TCRdb, the reads give a single entry per CDR3 protein sequence, without DNA. Here the V and J calls rest on TCRdb's processing, not on the authors' analysis. The sample's clone listing holds 140,000 to 150,000 distinct CDR3 sequences. About 0.3% of the sample belongs to the ten largest clones.

Each CD8+ T cell subset was flow-sorted in triplicate, and a few hundred thousand cells per subset were placed directly into RLT lysis buffer. To exclude memory contaminants, naive CD8+ T cells were stringently defined as CD45RO-CCR7+CD27+CD95-. Peripheral blood mononuclear cells were isolated from buffy coats by standard density gradient centrifugation. Naive CXCR3-negative and CXCR3-positive CD8+ T cells were flow-sorted using a FACSAria III. An RNeasy Mini Kit was used to extract total RNA from the sorted cells. Reading the germline V gene gives CDR1 SQVTM and CDR2 ANQGSEA. Including cysteine and phenylalanine, the CDR3 has 12 amino acids. No DNA appears here.

Input material: naive CXCR3+ CD8+ T cells from blood. In the paper's terms, the cell subset or site label means: CD45RO-CCR7+CD27+CD95- naive CD8+ T cells expressing CXCR3 (TNR3+). The rearrangement combines TRBV29-1 with TRBJ1-6; with no DNA, the TCRdb D assignment of TRBD1 cannot be verified. This receptor was identified in a human donor in good health. Some clones in this sample may be carry-over from other donors' samples. CDR3 region: CSAGTDNSPLHF.